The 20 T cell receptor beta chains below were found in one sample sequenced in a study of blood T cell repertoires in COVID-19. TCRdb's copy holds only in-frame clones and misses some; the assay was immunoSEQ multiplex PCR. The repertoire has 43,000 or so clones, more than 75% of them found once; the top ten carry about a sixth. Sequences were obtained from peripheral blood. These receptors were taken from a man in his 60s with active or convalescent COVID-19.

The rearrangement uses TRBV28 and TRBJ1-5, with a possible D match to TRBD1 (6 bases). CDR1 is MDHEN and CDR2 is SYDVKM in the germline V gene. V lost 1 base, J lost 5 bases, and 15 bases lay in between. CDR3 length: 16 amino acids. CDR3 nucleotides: TGTGCCAGCAGTTTATCCCCCGGACAGTCATATCAGCCCCAGCATTTT. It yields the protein CASSLSPGQSYQPQHF.

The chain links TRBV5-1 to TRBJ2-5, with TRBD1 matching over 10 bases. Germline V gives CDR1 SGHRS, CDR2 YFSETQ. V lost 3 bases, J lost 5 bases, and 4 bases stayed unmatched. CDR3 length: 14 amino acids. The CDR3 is CASSWGQGRETQYF. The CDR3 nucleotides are TGCGCCAGCAGCTGGGGACAGGGGAGGGAGACCCAGTACTTC.

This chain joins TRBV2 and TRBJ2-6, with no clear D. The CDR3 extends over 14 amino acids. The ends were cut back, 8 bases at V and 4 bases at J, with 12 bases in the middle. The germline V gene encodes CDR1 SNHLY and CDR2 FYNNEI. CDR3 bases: TGTGCCAGCCTACAGTCCCCAGGGGCCAACGTCCTGACTTTC. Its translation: CASLQSPGANVLTF.

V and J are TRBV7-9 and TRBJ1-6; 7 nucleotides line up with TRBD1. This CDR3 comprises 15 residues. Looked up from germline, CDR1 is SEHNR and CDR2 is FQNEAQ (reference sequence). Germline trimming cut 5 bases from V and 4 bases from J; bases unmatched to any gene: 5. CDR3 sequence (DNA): TGTGCCAGCAGCATCCAGGGACAGTATAATTCACCCCTCCACTTT. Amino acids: CASSIQGQYNSPLHF.

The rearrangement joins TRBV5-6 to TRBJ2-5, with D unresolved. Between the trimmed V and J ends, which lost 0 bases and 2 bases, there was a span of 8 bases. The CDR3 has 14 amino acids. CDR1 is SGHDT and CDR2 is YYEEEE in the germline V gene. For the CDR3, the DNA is TGTGCCAGCAGCTTGGCCCTAGTACAAGAGACCCAGTACTTC. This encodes CASSLALVQETQYF. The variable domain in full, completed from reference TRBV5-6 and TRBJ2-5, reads DAGVTQSPTHLIKTRGQQVTLRCSPKSGHDTVSWYQQALGQGPQFIFQYYEEEERQRGNFPDRFSGHQFPNYSSELNVNALLLGDSALYLCASSLALVQETQYFGPGTRLLVL.

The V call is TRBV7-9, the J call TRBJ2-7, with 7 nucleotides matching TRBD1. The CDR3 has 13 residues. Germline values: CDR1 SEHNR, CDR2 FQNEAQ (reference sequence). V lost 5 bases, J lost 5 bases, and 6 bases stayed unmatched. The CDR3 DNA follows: TGTGCCAGCAGCGTCGACAGGGTCCACGAGCAGTACTTC. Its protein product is CASSVDRVHEQYF.

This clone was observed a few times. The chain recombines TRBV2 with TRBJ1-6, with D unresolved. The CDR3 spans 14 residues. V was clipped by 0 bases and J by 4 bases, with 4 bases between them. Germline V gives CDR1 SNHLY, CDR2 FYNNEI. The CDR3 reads CASSEARYNSPLHF. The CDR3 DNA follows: TGTGCCAGCAGTGAAGCCAGGTATAATTCACCCCTCCACTTT.

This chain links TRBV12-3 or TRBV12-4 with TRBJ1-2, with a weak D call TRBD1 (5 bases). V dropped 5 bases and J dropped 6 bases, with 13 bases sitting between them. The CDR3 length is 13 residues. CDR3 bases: TGTGCCAGCAGTGCCTCCGGGACTGATGGCTACACCTTC. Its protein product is CASSASGTDGYTF.

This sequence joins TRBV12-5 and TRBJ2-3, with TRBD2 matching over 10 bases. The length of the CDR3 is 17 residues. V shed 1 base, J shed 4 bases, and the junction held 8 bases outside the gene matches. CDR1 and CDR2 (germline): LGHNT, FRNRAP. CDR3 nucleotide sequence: TGTGCTAGTGGTTTGGGAGGCTCTAGCGGGGGAGCAGATACGCAGTATTTT. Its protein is CASGLGGSSGGADTQYF. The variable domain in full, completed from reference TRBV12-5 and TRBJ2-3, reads DARVTQTPRHKVTEMGQEVTMRCQPILGHNTVFWYRQTMMQGLELLAYFRNRAPLDDSGMPKDRFSAEMPDATLATLKIQPSEPRDSAVYFCASGLGGSSGGADTQYFGPGTRLTVL.

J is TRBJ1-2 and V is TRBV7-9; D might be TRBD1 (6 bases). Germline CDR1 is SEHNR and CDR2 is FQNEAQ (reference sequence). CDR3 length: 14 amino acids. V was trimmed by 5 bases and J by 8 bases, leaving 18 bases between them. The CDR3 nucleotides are TGTGCCAGCAGCCCCCAAGGGGGGGATAGCGGCTACACCTTC. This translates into CASSPQGGDSGYTF.

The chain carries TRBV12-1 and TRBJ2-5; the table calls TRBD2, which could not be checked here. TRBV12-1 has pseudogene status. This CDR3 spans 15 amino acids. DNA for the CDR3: TGTGCCAGCAGCCCCCTGCTTGAGGGCCAAGAGACCCAGTACTTC. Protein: CASSPLLEGQETQYF.

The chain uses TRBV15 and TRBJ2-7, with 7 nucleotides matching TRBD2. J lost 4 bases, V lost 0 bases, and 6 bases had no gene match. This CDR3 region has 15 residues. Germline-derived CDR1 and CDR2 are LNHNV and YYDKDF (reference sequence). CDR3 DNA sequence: TGTGCCACCAGCAGAGATATCCGGGGAGGGTACGAGCAGTACTTC. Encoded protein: CATSRDIRGGYEQYF.

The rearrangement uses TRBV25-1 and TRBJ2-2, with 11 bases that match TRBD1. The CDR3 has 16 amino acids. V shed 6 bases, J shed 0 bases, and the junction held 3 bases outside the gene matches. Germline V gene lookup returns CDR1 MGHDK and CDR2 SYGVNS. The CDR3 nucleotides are TGTGCCAGCAGCCCGGGACAGGGGGCGAACACCGGGGAGCTGTTTTTT. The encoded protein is CASSPGQGANTGELFF.

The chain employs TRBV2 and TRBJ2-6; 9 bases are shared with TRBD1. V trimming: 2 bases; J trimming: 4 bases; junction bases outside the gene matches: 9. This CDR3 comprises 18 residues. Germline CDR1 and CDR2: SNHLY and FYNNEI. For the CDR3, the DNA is TGTGCCAGCAGTGAATGGGGGGACAGGGAAGCCGGGGCCAACGTCCTGACTTTC. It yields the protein CASSEWGDREAGANVLTF. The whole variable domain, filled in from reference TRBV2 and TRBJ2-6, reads EPEVTQTPSHQVTQMGQEVILRCVPISNHLYFYWYRQILGQKVEFLVSFYNNEISEKSEIFDDQFSVERPDGSNFTLKIRSTKLEDSAMYFCASSEWGDREAGANVLTFGAGSRLTVL.

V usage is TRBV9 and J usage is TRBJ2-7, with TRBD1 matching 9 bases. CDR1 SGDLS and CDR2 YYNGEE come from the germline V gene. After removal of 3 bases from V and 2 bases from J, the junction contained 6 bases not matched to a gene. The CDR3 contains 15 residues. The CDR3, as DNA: TGTGCCAGCAGCGAAAATGACAGGGGGGCCTACGAGCAGTACTTC. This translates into CASSENDRGAYEQYF.

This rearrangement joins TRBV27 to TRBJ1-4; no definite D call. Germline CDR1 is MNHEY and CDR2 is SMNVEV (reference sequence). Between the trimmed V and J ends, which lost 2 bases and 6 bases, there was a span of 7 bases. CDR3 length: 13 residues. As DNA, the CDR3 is TGTGCCAGCAGTTTACAGGTCGATGAAAAACTGTTTTTT. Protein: CASSLQVDEKLFF.

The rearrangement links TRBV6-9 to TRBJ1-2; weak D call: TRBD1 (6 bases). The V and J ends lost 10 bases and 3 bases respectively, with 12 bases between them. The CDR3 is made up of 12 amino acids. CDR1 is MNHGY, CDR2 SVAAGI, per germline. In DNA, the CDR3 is TGTGCCAACAACAGGGAACACTATGGCTACACCTTC. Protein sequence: CANNREHYGYTF.

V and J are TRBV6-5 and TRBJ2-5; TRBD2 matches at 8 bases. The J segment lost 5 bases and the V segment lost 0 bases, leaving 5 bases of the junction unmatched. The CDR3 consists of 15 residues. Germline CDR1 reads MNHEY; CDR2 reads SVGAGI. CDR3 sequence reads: CASSYSKRGRETQYF. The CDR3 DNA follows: TGTGCCAGCAGTTACTCGAAGCGGGGGAGGGAGACCCAGTACTTC.

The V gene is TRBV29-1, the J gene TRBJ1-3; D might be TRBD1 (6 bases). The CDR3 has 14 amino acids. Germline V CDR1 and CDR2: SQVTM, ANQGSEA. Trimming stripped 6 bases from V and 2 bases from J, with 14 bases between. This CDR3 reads CSVDPGATGNTIYF. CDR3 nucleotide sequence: TGCAGCGTAGACCCAGGGGCTACTGGAAACACCATATATTTT.

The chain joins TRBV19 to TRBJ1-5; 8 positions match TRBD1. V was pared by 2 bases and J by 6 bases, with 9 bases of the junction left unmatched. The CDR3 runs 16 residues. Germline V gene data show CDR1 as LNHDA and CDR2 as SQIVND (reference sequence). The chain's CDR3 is CASSIQGASPGQPQHF. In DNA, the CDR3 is TGTGCCAGTAGTATACAGGGGGCATCTCCAGGTCAGCCCCAGCATTTT.